These 12 T cell receptor beta chains were sequenced from one sample in a study of blood T cells in healthy people across ages. For the second PCR, which ran for about 7 to 11 cycles, a sample-barcoded 5' primer and a J-beta primer mix were used. TCRdb reanalysed the 5' RACE reads using MiXCR and keeps one entry per CDR3 protein. This table holds 700,000 to 850,000 distinct CDR3 sequences, 53% found once. Sequencing input: blood. Source of these receptors: an elderly man in good health.

The genes are TRBV10-3 and TRBJ2-1; 8 bases agree with TRBD2. Germline V lookup: CDR1 ENHRY, CDR2 SYGVKD. The V gene end was trimmed by 6 bases and the J gene end by 8 bases; junction bases not matched to a gene: 6. CDR3 size: 13 residues. Here the CDR3 reads CAIRAGGIDEQFF. CDR3 DNA sequence: TGTGCCATCAGGGCGGGAGGAATCGATGAGCAGTTCTTC.

In its sample, this clonotype was seen once. Here the CDR3 reads CSARVRGRSPYNEQFF. The CDR3 DNA is TGCAGTGCTAGAGTGCGCGGGAGGTCCCCCTACAATGAGCAGTTCTTC. This chain uses TRBV20-1 with TRBJ2-1; 8 nucleotides agree with TRBD2. J gave up 2 bases and V 1 base, and 7 bases lay outside the gene matches. This CDR3 has 16 amino acids. Germline CDR1 reads DFQATT; CDR2 reads SNEGSKA (reference sequence).

The chain recombines TRBV5-8 with TRBJ1-1, with D possibly being TRBD1 (5 bases). The CDR3 length is 16 residues. The V end lost 2 bases, the J end lost 4 bases, and 18 bases lay between the germline ends. In germline, CDR1 is SGHTS, CDR2 YDEGEE. CDR3 loop: CASSFFGARGATEAFF. The CDR3 DNA sequence: TGTGCCAGCAGCTTTTTTGGTGCTCGAGGGGCCACTGAAGCTTTCTTT.

J is TRBJ2-4 and V is TRBV12-3 or TRBV12-4; D remains ambiguous. The CDR3 totals 12 residues. Between the trimmed V and J ends, which lost 4 bases and 11 bases, there was a span of 12 bases. In DNA form, the CDR3 reads TGTGCCAGCAGTTCTCTAGTGACACTTCAGTACTTC. Translated, it gives CASSSLVTLQYF.

The chain couples TRBV20-1 to TRBJ1-2; the D gene is possibly TRBD1 (5 bases). The CDR3 runs 12 residues. V was cut by 6 bases and J by 7 bases, with 15 bases left in between. The germline CDR1 and CDR2 sequences are DFQATT and SNEGSKA (reference sequence). CDR3 protein: CSAGDDGVGYTF. The CDR3 DNA reads TGCAGTGCGGGGGACGACGGGGTTGGCTACACCTTC.

This clonotype was seen a handful of times. The gene calls are TRBV7-3 and TRBJ2-3; a possible D gene is TRBD2 (5 bases). The V gene's germline CDR1 is SGHTA and CDR2 FQGTGA. V was shortened by 3 bases and J by 2 bases, with 9 bases between the two germline ends. This CDR3 has 14 residues. CDR3 in amino acids: CASSFGAATDTQYF. As DNA, the CDR3 is TGTGCCAGCAGCTTTGGAGCGGCCACAGATACGCAGTATTTT. Variable domain in full (rest from reference TRBV7-3 and TRBJ2-3): GAGVSQTPSNKVTEKGKYVELRCDPISGHTALYWYRQSLGQGPEFLIYFQGTGAADDSGLPNDRFFAVRPEGSVSTLKIQRTERGDSAVYLCASSFGAATDTQYFGPGTRLTVL.

Regarding this clonotype: At one end the junction does not follow the germline gene, possibly because of a read error. The chain recombines TRBV25-1 with TRBJ1-2; D unclear. The CDR3 totals 13 residues. Germline V gene data show CDR1 as MGHDK and CDR2 as SYGVNS. CDR3 bases: TGTGCCAGCAGTGCTCAAGCTAACGATGGCTACACCTTC. The encoded protein is CASSAQANDGYTF.

This clonotype was counted once. This chain connects TRBV7-2 to TRBJ2-3; perhaps TRBD1 as D (5 bases). This CDR3 is built from 16 residues. Germline lookup yields CDR1 SGHTA and CDR2 FQGNSA. The V end lost 1 base, the J end lost 0 bases, and 11 bases lay between the germline ends. The CDR3 region is CASSLVDRLSTDTQYF. The CDR3 DNA reads as TGTGCCAGCAGCTTAGTAGACAGACTTAGCACAGATACGCAGTATTTT. The variable domain in full, completed from reference TRBV7-2 and TRBJ2-3, reads GAGVSQSPSNKVTEKGKDVELRCDPISGHTALYWYRQSLGQGLEFLIYFQGNSAPDKSGLPSDRFSAERTGGSVSTLTIQRTQQEDSAVYLCASSLVDRLSTDTQYFGPGTRLTVL.

A few counts support this clonotype. The chain couples TRBV29-1 to TRBJ1-2; tentative D call: TRBD1 (5 bases). The CDR3 loop spans 12 amino acids. V was clipped by 5 bases and J by 4 bases, with 11 bases between them. CDR1 is SQVTM and CDR2 is ANQGSEA in the germline V gene. The CDR3 is CSVPPGTYGYTF. CDR3 nucleotide sequence: TGCAGCGTTCCCCCTGGGACCTATGGCTACACCTTC.

The CDR3 reads CASSGGGQVRYEQYF. CDR3 DNA: TGTGCCAGCAGTGGGGGGGGACAGGTTCGCTACGAGCAGTACTTC. The gene calls are TRBV6-1 and TRBJ2-7; maybe TRBD1 (8 bases). V was cut by 4 bases and J by 3 bases, with 16 bases left in between. The V gene's germline CDR1 is MNHNS and CDR2 SASEGT. This CDR3 is 15 amino acids long.

The CDR3 protein is CAWSVRGQGRSYEQYF. The DNA of the CDR3 is TGTGCCTGGAGTGTAAGGGGACAGGGGCGCTCCTACGAGCAGTACTTC. The rearrangement uses TRBV30 and TRBJ2-7; 10 bases map to TRBD1. Looked up from germline, CDR1 is GTSNPN and CDR2 is SVGIG (reference sequence). J was trimmed by 0 bases and V by 0 bases; bases with no gene match: 5. This CDR3 region has 16 residues. The full variable domain, completed using reference TRBV30 and TRBJ2-7, is SQTIHQWPATLVQPVGSPLSLECTVEGTSNPNLYWYRQAAGRGLQLLFYSVGIGQISSEVPQNLSASRPQDRQFILSSKKLLLSDSGFYLCAWSVRGQGRSYEQYFGPGTRLTVT.

This chain links TRBV20-1 with TRBJ2-1; 11 nucleotides line up with TRBD2. CDR1 DFQATT and CDR2 SNEGSKA come from the germline V gene (reference sequence). V gave up 2 bases and J gave up 5 bases; unmatched junction bases: 5. This CDR3 region has 15 residues. The CDR3 loop is CSARLGTSGNNEQFF. The CDR3 DNA is TGCAGTGCTAGACTAGGGACTAGCGGCAACAATGAGCAGTTCTTC.